One and the same sample provided the 15 T cell receptor beta chains below, sequenced in a study of vaccination effects on CD4 cells after COVID-19 (dated by TCRdb to 2021 to 2024). After less than 13 days of culture, CD4+ T cells were isolated with the EasySep CD4+ T cell isolation kit. Each participant got two doses of an mRNA SARS-CoV-2 vaccine, either BNT162b2 or mRNA-1273. Antigen specificity for these receptors is unknown. The library was obtained by the immunoSEQ multiplex PCR assay. Sourced from immuneACCESS, this table was stored by TCRdb with only in-frame sequences that have V and J called. A share of the clones is absent; for the studies checked, an unresolved V gene accounts for under half, and the remainder has no known explanation. Recorded for this sample are 9,000 or so clones; about three quarters of them occurred a single time. The top ten hold 10% to 14% of the sample. This specimen was CD4+ T cells from PBMCs cultured without peptide, taken after COVID-19 vaccination. The origin of the receptors is a human donor who received a COVID-19 vaccine.

The chain has TRBV21-1 and TRBJ2-1; TRBD2 is taken as the D call from the table, unchecked against the DNA. TRBV21-1 is annotated as a pseudogene. The CDR3 is made up of 16 amino acids. CDR3 amino acids: CASIASGGLPYNEQFF. The CDR3 DNA follows: TGTGCCAGCATAGCTAGCGGGGGCCTCCCTTACAATGAGCAGTTCTTC.

DNA for the CDR3: TGTGCCAGCAGCTCCCCTCGCCCCGGGGAGCTGTTTTTT. As protein: CASSSPRPGELFF. V and J are TRBV5-4 and TRBJ2-2, with D unclear. The CDR3 extends over 13 amino acids. Trimming shortened V by 3 bases and J by 6 bases, and 9 bases separated the two germline ends. Germline V CDR1 and CDR2: SGHNT, YYREEE (reference sequence).

The rearrangement joins TRBV27 to TRBJ1-2; 8 bases map to TRBD1. V shed 6 bases, J shed 8 bases, and the junction held 11 bases outside the gene matches. CDR3 length: 14 amino acids. Germline V gene sequence: CDR1 MNHEY, CDR2 SMNVEV (reference sequence). This chain's CDR3 is CASRKHRGGEGYTF. CDR3 nucleotides: TGTGCCAGCAGAAAACACAGGGGGGGAGAGGGCTACACCTTC.

V usage is TRBV4-1 and J usage is TRBJ2-2; TRBD2 aligns across 11 bases. Germline V gene data show CDR1 as MGHRA and CDR2 as YSYEKL. J gave up 6 bases and V 10 bases, and 7 bases lay outside the gene matches. This CDR3 is 14 amino acids long. In nucleotides, the CDR3 is TGCGCCATCTCTATAGCGGGGGGGCCCGGGGAGCTGTTTTTT. This codes for CAISIAGGPGELFF.

This chain joins TRBV6-5 and TRBJ2-2, with D perhaps being TRBD1 or TRBD2 (5 bases each). Germline CDR1 reads MNHEY; CDR2 reads SVGAGI. Trimming removed 5 bases from V and 3 bases from J, with 13 bases in between. The CDR3 is made up of 15 amino acids. The CDR3 region is CASSTTRGYTGELFF. For the CDR3, the DNA is TGTGCCAGCAGTACAACTAGGGGATACACCGGGGAGCTGTTTTTT.

The rearrangement uses TRBV5-1 and TRBJ2-5; D is ambiguous. V shed 5 bases and J shed 5 bases, with 10 bases lying between them. The CDR3 is 12 amino acids. Germline V gene sequence: CDR1 SGHRS, CDR2 YFSETQ. CDR3 region: CASRELGETQYF. CDR3 nucleotide sequence: TGCGCCAGCAGGGAACTCGGGGAGACCCAGTACTTC.

The V call is TRBV18, the J call TRBJ1-2, with D perhaps matching TRBD1 (5 bases). The V gene's germline CDR1 is KGHSH and CDR2 LQKENI. The CDR3 covers 15 residues. Deletions cut 2 bases from V and 4 bases from J, with 14 bases between. Here the CDR3 DNA reads TGTGCCAGCTCACCAGGAGTTGGGGGGGTCTATGGCTACACCTTC. Its protein product is CASSPGVGGVYGYTF.

This clone has a handful of counts. V is TRBV2 and J is TRBJ1-3; D perhaps matches TRBD1 (6 bases). V lost 8 bases, J lost 0 bases, and 14 bases lay in between. Germline V gene sequence: CDR1 SNHLY, CDR2 FYNNEI. CDR3 length equals 15 residues. The CDR3 nucleotides read TGTGCCAGCGAGAGGGGGGGCCACTCTGGAAACACCATATATTTT. Translating it yields CASERGGHSGNTIYF.

V usage is TRBV4-2 and J usage is TRBJ2-5; TRBD2 matches at 8 bases. Germline CDR1 LGHNA, CDR2 YNFKEQ. After removal of 4 bases from V and 5 bases from J, the junction contained 9 bases not matched to a gene. The CDR3 extends over 15 amino acids. This CDR3 is CASSLSQAGAETQYF. DNA for the CDR3: TGTGCCAGCAGCCTTTCCCAAGCGGGAGCGGAGACCCAGTACTTC.

The chain is built from TRBV2 and TRBJ2-1; TRBD1 agrees at 9 bases. The CDR3 contains 14 residues. The V segment lost 10 bases and the J segment 7 bases; nucleotides outside the gene matches: 11. Germline V gene sequence: CDR1 SNHLY, CDR2 FYNNEI. This chain's CDR3 is CATSWTGVVNEQFF. The CDR3 DNA follows: TGTGCCACCTCGTGGACAGGGGTAGTGAATGAGCAGTTCTTC.

This clone was counted between two and nine times. V gene TRBV18 combines with J gene TRBJ1-2; TRBD1 might be the D (6 bases). The length of the CDR3 is 15 residues. V was cut by 6 bases and J by 7 bases, with 21 bases left in between. Germline CDR1 is KGHSH and CDR2 is LQKENI. The CDR3 DNA follows: TGTGCCAGCTCGGCGACCGGGACACCGGCGGGTGGCTACACCTTC. It specifies CASSATGTPAGGYTF.

This sequence joins TRBV19 and TRBJ2-7; D call uncertain. In germline, CDR1 is LNHDA, CDR2 SQIVND (reference sequence). V dropped 9 bases and J dropped 3 bases, with 12 bases sitting between them. The CDR3 totals 12 residues. CDR3 loop: CASQDGFYEQYF. The DNA for the CDR3 is TGTGCCAGCCAGGACGGGTTCTACGAGCAGTACTTC.

The chain couples TRBV5-1 to TRBJ2-3; the D call may be TRBD1 or TRBD2 (5 bases each). Trimming left V 0 bases short and J 5 bases short, with 13 bases between. CDR1 SGHRS and CDR2 YFSETQ come from the germline V gene. This CDR3 has 15 residues. Here the CDR3 DNA reads TGCGCCAGCAGCTTGGGGGGGAATCTAGGAGATACGCAGTATTTT. Amino acid sequence: CASSLGGNLGDTQYF. Full variable domain (missing parts from reference TRBV5-1 and TRBJ2-3): KAGVTQTPRYLIKTRGQQVTLSCSPISGHRSVSWYQQTPGQGLQFLFEYFSETQRNKGNFPGRFSGRQFSNSRSEMNVSTLELGDSALYLCASSLGGNLGDTQYFGPGTRLTVL.

This chain joins TRBV28 and TRBJ1-2, with TRBD1 identical over 7 bases. V trimming: 3 bases; J trimming: 8 bases; junction bases outside the gene matches: 9. There are 14 residues in the CDR3. CDR1 MDHEN and CDR2 SYDVKM come from the germline V gene. The CDR3: CASSLGTAHIGYTF. CDR3 sequence (DNA): TGTGCCAGCAGTTTGGGGACAGCCCACATAGGCTACACCTTC.

The chain joins TRBV6-5 to TRBJ1-2; no clear D gene. V lost 2 bases and J lost 8, with 12 bases in between. The germline gives CDR1 MNHEY, CDR2 SVGAGI. CDR3 length: 13 amino acids. CDR3 DNA: TGTGCCAGCAGTTACGTAGTAGGGCAAGGCTACACCTTC. Its translation: CASSYVVGQGYTF.